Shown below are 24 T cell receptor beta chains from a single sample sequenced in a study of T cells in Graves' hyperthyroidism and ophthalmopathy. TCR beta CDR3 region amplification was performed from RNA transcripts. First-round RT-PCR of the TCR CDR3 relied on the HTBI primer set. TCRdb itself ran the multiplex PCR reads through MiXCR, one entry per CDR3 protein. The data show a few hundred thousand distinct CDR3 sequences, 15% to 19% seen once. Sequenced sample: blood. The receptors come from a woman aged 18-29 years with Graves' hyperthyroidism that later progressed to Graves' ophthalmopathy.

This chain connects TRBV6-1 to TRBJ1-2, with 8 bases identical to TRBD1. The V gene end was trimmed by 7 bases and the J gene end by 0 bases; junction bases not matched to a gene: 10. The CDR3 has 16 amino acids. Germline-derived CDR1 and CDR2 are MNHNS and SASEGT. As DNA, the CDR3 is TGTGCCAGCACCCTAAGGGGACAGGTGGCTAACTATGGCTACACCTTC. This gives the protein CASTLRGQVANYGYTF.

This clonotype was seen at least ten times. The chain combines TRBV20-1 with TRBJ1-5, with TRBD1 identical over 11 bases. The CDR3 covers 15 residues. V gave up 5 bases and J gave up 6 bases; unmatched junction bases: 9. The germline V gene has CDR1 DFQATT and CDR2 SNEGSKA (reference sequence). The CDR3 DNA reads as TGCAGTGCTTTTACCGGGACAGGGGGTAGTCAGCCCCAGCATTTT. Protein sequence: CSAFTGTGGSQPQHF.

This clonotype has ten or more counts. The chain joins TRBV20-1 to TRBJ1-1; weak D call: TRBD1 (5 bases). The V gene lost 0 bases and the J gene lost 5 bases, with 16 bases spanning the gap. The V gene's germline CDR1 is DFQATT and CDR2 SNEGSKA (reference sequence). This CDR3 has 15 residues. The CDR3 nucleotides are TGCAGTGCTAGAGACGGGACGGCGGGTTGGACTGAAGCTTTCTTT. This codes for CSARDGTAGWTEAFF.

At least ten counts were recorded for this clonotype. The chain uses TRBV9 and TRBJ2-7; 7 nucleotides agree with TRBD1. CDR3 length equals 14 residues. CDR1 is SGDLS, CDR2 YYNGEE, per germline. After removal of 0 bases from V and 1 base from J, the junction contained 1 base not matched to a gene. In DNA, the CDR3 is TGTGCCAGCAGCGTAGGGGACAGATCCTACGAGCAGTACTTC. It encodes CASSVGDRSYEQYF.

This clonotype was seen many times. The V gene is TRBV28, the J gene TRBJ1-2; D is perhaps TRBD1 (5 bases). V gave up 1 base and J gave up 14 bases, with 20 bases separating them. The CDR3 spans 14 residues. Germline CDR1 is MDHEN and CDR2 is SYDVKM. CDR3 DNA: TGTGCCAGCAGTTTATTTAGGACCTCAGGGTCTACGACCTTC. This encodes CASSLFRTSGSTTF.

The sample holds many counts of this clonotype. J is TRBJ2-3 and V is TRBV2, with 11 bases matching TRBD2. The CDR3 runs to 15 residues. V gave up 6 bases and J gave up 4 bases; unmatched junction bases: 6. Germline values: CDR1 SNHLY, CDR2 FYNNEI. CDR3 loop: CASRPTSGSADTQYF. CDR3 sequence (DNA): TGTGCCAGCAGGCCTACTAGCGGGAGCGCAGATACGCAGTATTTT.

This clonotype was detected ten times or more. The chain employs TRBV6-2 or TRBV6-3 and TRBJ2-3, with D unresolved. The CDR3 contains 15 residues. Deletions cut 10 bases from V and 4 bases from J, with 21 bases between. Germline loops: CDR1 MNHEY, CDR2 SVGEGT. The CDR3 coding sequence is TGTGCCACCAACAAAGACTCCCGCGGCCCAGATACGCAGTATTTT. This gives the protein CATNKDSRGPDTQYF.

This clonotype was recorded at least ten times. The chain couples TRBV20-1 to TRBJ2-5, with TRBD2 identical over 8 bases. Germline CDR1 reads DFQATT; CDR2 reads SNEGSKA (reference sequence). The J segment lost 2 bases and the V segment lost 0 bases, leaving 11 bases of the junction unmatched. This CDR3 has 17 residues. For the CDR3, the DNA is TGCAGTGCTAGAGATTCGAGGCTAGCGGGCCCGCAAGAGACCCAGTACTTC. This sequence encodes CSARDSRLAGPQETQYF.

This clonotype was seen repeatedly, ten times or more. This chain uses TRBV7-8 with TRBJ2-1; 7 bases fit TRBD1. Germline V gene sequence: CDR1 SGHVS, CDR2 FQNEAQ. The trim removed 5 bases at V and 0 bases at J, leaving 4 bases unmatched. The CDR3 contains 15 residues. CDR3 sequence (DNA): TGTGCCAGCAGCCTGACAGGGCCCTCCTACAATGAGCAGTTCTTC. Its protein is CASSLTGPSYNEQFF.

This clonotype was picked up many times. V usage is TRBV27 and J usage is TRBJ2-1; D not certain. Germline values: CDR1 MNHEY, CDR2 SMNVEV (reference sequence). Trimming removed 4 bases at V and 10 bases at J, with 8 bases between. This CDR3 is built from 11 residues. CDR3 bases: TGTGCCAGCAGTTCCCTGTCAGAGCAGTTCTTC. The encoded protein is CASSSLSEQFF.

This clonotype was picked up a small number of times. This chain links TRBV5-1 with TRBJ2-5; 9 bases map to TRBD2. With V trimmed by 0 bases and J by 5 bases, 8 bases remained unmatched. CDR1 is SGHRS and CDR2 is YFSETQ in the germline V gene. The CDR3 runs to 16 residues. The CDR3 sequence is CASSLGSSGSSETQYF. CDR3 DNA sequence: TGCGCCAGCAGCTTGGGTAGTAGCGGGAGTTCGGAGACCCAGTACTTC.

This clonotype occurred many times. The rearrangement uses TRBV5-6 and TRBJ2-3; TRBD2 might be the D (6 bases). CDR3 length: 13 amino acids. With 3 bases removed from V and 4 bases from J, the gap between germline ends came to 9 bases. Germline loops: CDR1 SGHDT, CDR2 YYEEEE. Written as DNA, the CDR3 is TGTGCCAGCAGCTCTACTAGCCCAGATACGCAGTATTTT. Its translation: CASSSTSPDTQYF.

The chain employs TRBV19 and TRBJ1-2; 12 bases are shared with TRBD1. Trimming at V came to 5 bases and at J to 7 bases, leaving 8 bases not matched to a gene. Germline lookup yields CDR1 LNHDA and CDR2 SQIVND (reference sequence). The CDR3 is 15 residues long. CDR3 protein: CASSLTGTGGSGYTF. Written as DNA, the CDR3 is TGTGCCAGTAGTCTAACCGGGACAGGGGGCAGTGGCTACACCTTC.

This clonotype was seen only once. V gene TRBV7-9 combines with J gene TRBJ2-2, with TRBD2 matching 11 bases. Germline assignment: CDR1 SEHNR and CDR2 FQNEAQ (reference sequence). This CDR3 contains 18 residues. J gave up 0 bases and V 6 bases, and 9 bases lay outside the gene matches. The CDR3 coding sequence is TGTGCCAGCAGTCATAGCGGGAGGGCAAACGCGAACACCGGGGAGCTGTTTTTT. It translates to CASSHSGRANANTGELFF.

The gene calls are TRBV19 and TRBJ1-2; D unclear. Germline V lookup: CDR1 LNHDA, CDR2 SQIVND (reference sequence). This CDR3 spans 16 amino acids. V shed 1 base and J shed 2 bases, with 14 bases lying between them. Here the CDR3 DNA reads TGTGCCAGTAGTATAGGAGGCTTGGGCAGGAACTATGGCTACACCTTC. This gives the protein CASSIGGLGRNYGYTF.

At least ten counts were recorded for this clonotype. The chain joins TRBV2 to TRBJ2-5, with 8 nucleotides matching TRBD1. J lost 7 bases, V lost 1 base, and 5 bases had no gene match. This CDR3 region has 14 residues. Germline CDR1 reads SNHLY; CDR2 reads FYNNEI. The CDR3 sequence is CASSEGTGRGTQYF. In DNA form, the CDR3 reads TGTGCCAGCAGTGAAGGGACAGGGCGAGGGACCCAGTACTTC.

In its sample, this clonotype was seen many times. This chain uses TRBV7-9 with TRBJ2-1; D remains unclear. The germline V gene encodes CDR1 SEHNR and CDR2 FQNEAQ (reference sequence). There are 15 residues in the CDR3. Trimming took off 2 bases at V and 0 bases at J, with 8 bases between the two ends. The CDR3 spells CASSLYGNSYNEQFF. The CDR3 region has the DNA TGTGCCAGCAGCTTATATGGCAACTCCTACAATGAGCAGTTCTTC.

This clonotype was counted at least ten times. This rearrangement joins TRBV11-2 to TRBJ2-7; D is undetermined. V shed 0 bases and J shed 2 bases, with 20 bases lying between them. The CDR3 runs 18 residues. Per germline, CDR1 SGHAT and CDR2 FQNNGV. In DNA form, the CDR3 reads TGTGCCAGCAGCTTAGATGAGGCGAGGCCATTTGCTACCTACGAGCAGTACTTC. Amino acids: CASSLDEARPFATYEQYF.

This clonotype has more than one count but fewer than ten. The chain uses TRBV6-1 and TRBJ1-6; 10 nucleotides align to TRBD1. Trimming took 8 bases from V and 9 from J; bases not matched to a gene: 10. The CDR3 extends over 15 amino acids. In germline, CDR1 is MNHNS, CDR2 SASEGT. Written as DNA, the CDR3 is TGTGCCAGCCATCAGGGACAGGGGCGAGGTTCACCCCTCCACTTT. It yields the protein CASHQGQGRGSPLHF.

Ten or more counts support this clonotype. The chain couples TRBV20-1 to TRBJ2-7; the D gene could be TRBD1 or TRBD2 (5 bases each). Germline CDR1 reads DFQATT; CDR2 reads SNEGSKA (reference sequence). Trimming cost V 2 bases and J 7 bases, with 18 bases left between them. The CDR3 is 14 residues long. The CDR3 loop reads CSARTGTRSGEQYF. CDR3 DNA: TGCAGTGCTAGAACCGGGACCAGGTCGGGAGAGCAGTACTTC.

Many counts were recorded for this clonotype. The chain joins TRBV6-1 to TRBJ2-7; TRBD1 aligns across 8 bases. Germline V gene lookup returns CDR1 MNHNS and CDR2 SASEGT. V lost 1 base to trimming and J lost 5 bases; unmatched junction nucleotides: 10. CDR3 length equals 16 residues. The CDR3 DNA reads TGTGCCAGCAGTGAAGTGGGAGACAGGGGCGCCGACGAGCAGTACTTC. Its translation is CASSEVGDRGADEQYF.

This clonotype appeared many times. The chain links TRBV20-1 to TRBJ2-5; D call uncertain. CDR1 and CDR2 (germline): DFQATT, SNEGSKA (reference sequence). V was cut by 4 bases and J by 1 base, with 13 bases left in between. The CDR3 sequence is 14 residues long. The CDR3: CSATLPGLQETQYF. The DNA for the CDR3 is TGCAGTGCTACTTTACCGGGCCTCCAAGAGACCCAGTACTTC.

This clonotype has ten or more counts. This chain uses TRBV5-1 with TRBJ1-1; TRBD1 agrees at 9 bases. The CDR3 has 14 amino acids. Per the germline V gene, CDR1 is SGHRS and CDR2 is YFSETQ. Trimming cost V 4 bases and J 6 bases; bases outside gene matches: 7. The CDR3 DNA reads TGCGCCAGCAGCCGAGGGGGACAGGGCTCTGAAGCTTTCTTT. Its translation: CASSRGGQGSEAFF. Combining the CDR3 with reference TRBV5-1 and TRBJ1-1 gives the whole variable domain KAGVTQTPRYLIKTRGQQVTLSCSPISGHRSVSWYQQTPGQGLQFLFEYFSETQRNKGNFPGRFSGRQFSNSRSEMNVSTLELGDSALYLCASSRGGQGSEAFFGQGTRLTVV.

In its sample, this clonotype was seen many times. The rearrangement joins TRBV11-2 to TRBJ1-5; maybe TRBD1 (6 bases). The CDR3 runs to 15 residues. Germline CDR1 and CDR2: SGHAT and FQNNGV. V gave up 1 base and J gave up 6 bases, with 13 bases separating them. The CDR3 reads CASSLGRGASQPQHF. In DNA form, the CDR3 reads TGTGCCAGCAGCTTAGGCCGGGGGGCGAGTCAGCCCCAGCATTTT.